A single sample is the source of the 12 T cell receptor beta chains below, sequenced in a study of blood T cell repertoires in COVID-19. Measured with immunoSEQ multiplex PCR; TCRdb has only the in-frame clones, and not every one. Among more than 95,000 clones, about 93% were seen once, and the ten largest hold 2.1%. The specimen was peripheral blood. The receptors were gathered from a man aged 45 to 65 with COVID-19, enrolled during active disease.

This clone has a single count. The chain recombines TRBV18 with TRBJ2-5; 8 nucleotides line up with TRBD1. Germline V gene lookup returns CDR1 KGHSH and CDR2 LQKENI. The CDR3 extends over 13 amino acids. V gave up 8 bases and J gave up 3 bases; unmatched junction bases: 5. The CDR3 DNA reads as TGTGCCAGCGCACGACAGGGGAAAGAGACCCAGTACTTC. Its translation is CASARQGKETQYF.

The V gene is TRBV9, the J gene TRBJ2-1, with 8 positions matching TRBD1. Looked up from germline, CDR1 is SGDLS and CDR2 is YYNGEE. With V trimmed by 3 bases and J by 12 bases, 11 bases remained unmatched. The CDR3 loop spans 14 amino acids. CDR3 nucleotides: TGTGCCAGCAGCGCCACCGGGACAGGCAGGTGGCAGTTCTTC. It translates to CASSATGTGRWQFF.

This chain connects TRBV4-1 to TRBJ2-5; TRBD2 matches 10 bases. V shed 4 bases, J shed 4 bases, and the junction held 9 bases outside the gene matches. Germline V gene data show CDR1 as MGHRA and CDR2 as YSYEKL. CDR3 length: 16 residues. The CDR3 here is CASSRLAGIGGETQYF. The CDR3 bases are TGCGCCAGCAGCCGACTAGCGGGCATAGGGGGAGAGACCCAGTACTTC.

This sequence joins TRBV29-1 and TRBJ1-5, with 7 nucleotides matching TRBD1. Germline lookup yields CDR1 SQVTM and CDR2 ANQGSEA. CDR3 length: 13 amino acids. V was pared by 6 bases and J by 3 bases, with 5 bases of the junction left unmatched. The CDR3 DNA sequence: TGCAGCGTGAAGGGGGCCCCCAATCAGCCCCAGCATTTT. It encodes CSVKGAPNQPQHF.

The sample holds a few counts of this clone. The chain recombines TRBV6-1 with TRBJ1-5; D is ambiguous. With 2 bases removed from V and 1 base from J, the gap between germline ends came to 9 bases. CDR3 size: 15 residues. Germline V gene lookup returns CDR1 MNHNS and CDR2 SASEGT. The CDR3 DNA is TGTGCCAGCAGTGAATTAACGGTGAGCAATCAGCCCCAGCATTTT. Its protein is CASSELTVSNQPQHF.

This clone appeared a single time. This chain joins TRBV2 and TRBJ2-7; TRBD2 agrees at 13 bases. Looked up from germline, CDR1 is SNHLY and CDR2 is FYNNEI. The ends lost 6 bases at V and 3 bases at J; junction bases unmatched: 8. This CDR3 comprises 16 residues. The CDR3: CASSAGTSGTHYEQYF. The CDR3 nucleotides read TGTGCCAGCAGCGCCGGGACTAGCGGGACTCACTACGAGCAGTACTTC. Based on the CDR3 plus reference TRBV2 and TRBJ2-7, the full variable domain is EPEVTQTPSHQVTQMGQEVILRCVPISNHLYFYWYRQILGQKVEFLVSFYNNEISEKSEIFDDQFSVERPDGSNFTLKIRSTKLEDSAMYFCASSAGTSGTHYEQYFGPGTRLTVT.

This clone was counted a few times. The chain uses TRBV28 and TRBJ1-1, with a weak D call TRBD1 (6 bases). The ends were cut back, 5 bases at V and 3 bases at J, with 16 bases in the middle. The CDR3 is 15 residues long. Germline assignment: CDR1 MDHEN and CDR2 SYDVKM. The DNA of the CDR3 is TGTGCCAGCAGTCCTAGCAGGGGATGGGACACTGAAGCTTTCTTT. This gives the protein CASSPSRGWDTEAFF.

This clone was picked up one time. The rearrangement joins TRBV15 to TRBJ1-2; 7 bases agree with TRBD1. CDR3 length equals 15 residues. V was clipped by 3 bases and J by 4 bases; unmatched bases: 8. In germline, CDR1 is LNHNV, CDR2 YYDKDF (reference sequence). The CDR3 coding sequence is TGTGCCACCAGCAGCACCGGGACAGCCTTCTATGGCTACACCTTC. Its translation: CATSSTGTAFYGYTF.

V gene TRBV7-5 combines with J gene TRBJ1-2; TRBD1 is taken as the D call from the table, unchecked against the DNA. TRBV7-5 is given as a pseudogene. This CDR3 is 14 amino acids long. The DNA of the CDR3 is TGTGTCAGAAGCTTAGGAGGGGGCTACTATGGCTACACCTTC. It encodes CVRSLGGGYYGYTF.

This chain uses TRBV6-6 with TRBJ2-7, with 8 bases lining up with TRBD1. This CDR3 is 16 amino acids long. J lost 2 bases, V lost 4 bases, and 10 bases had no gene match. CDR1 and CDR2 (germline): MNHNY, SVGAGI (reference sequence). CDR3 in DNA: TGTGCCAGCAGTTCCCAAGGGACAGGCCTTACCTACGAGCAGTACTTC. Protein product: CASSSQGTGLTYEQYF.

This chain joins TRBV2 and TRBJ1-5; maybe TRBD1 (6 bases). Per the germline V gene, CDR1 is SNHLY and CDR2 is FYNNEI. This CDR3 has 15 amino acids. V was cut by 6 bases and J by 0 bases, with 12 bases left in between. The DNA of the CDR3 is TGTGCCAGCAGACAGGGTCGGGATAGCAATCAGCCCCAGCATTTT. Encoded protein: CASRQGRDSNQPQHF. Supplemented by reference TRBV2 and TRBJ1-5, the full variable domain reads EPEVTQTPSHQVTQMGQEVILRCVPISNHLYFYWYRQILGQKVEFLVSFYNNEISEKSEIFDDQFSVERPDGSNFTLKIRSTKLEDSAMYFCASRQGRDSNQPQHFGDGTRLSIL.

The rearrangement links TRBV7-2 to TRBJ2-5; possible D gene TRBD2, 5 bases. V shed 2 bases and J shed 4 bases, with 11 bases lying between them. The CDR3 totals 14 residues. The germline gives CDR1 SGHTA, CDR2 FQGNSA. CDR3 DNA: TGTGCCAGCAGCTTAAGTCTAGCTCGAGAGACCCAGTACTTC. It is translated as CASSLSLARETQYF.